The entry below gives a single T cell receptor beta chain sequence along with its context. Antigen specificity is unknown. The sorted Tregs were CD4+CD25+CD127-/low cells. Study conclusions and caveats: The larger cohort examined one V-J beta rearrangement, not whole repertoires. Tumor Tregs overlapped most with tumor, then blood, naive CD4+ cells. Tumor memory CD4+ T cell TCR gene usage was found to cluster with blood and lymph node memory CD4+ cells and with lymph node naive CD4+ cells.

After constant-region reverse-primer amplification, full-length variable regions underwent semi-nested PCR with Nested Universal Primer A. TCRdb recomputed calls from the 5' RACE reads with MiXCR, one row per CDR3 protein. The sample holds tens of thousands of distinct CDR3 sequences; about 28% are singletons and the top ten take roughly 2.3%. The CDR3 runs 16 residues. With 2 bases clipped from V and 5 bases from J, the junction kept 4 bases outside the gene matches. Germline-derived CDR1 and CDR2 are SGHTA and FQGTGA. This chain uses TRBV7-3 with TRBJ2-7; 15 positions agree with TRBD2. Sequenced material: tumor-infiltrating Tregs sorted from the breast tumor. This receptor was obtained from a female donor with breast cancer. The chain's CDR3 is CASSLGLAGGPDEQYF. CDR3 DNA sequence: TGTGCCAGCAGCTTAGGACTAGCGGGAGGGCCGGACGAGCAGTACTTC.